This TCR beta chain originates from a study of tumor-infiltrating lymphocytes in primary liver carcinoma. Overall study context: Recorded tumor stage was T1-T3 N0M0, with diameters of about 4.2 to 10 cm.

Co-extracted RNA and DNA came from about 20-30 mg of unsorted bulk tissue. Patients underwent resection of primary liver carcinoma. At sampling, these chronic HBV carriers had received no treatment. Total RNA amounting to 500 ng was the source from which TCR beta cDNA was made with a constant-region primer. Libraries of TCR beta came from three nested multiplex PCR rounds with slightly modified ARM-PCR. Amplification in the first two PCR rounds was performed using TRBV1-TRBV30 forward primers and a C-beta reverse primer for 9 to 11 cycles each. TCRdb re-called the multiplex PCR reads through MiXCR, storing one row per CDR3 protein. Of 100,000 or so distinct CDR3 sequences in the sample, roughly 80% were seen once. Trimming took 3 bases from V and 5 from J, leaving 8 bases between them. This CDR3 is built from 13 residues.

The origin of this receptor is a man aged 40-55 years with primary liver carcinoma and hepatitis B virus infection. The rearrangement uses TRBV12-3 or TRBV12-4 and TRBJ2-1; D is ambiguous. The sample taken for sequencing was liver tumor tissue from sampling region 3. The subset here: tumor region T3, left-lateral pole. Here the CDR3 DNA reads TGTGCCAGCAGTTTCGGCGGAGACAATGAGCAGTTCTTC. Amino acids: CASSFGGDNEQFF.